This T cell receptor beta chain was found in a study of blood T cell repertoires in COVID-19 (dated by TCRdb to 2019 to 2021). In the study overall: Collaborator samples came from the United States, Italy and Spain and covered acute and convalescent phases of COVID-19. The material from the prospective study consisted of cDNA or gDNA derived from T cells, B-cell-depleted T cells, or PBMCs. Deeply sampled blood TCRbeta repertoires from subjects exposed to, actively infected with, or recovered from COVID-19 were included in the dataset. The repertoires were released in a freely available public database intended as a resource for research on the immune response to SARS-CoV-2. The samples were drawn from two sources: the first 160 participants of the ongoing ImmuneRACE study, and fewer than 1,500 subjects contributed by 6 global collaborators. A de-identified subject ID, COVID-19 status, age in years and sex were almost always included in the sample metadata. Where available, HLA class I and class II types were obtained from metadata supplied by the sample provider rather than from assay-based typing.

Enrolling through a virtual design, the prospective study's participants ranged in age from roughly 18 to 90 years and lived across 24 United States geographic areas. In the prospective study, participants were assigned to cohorts based on the clinical history participants reported in a screening survey and a study questionnaire. For ImmuneRACE Cohort 3, a participant was defined as recovered based on two consecutive negative NP/OP PCR tests, clearance by a healthcare professional, or resolution of symptoms. In the prospective study, mobile phlebotomists collected whole blood, serum and a nasopharyngeal or oropharyngeal swab from each participant. Prospective study participants could optionally give additional blood draws and questionnaires over an approximately 2-month period. Before DNA extraction, prospective study blood samples were shipped either frozen or at room temperature. General study outcomes and caveats: The amount of clinical and demographic metadata varied by source and participant and was provided uncurated.

V loses 5 bases at its end and J loses 6 bases; junction bases beyond the gene matches: 4. For CDR1 and CDR2, the germline V gene lists MDHEN and SYDVKM. The CDR3 measures 15 amino acids from cysteine to phenylalanine. Solely the CDR3 DNA is kept, with 45 bases framed from the first base. With respect to this clone: What this receptor recognizes is not known. Nothing much larger sits one base from this clone, and base qualities are not available.

The immunoSEQ Assay, a bias-controlled multiplex PCR, was used to amplify TCRbeta CDR3 regions from genomic DNA. For the original study's pipeline: The number of nucleated cells in each sample was estimated from the amplification of reference gene primers within the assay. To quantify the absolute abundance of each unique TCRbeta CDR3 rearrangement, sequence reads were collapsed and filtered. For each sample, productive Simpson clonality was calculated by taking the square root of Simpson's diversity index across productive rearrangements. The table was pulled from immuneACCESS by TCRdb, which kept in-frame rearrangements only. Such tables lose some clones; where checked, under half of the loss comes from unresolved V genes, and the rest has no known cause. The V and J calls and clone size come from that table; D and trimming were worked out from the DNA. For this sample there are a few hundred thousand clones; around 91% appear just once. The ten largest clones capture 1% to 1.3% of the sample.

The sequencing input was PBMCs or T cells enriched from blood (not recorded which). The sequence links TRBV28 to TRBJ2-1; 13 middle bases align to TRBD2. This TCR was sampled from a man in his thirties or forties who had recovered from COVID-19. The CDR3 protein: CASSTGTSGTNEQFF. The bases are TGTGCCAGCAGTACCGGGACTAGCGGGACCAATGAGCAGTTCTTC.